This TCR beta chain comes out of a study of blood T cell repertoires in COVID-19. Overall study context: COVID-19 samples from acute and convalescent phases originated in the United States, Italy and Spain.

Original processing notes: For nucleated cells, counts were estimated from reference gene primer amplification. Measured with immunoSEQ multiplex PCR; TCRdb has only the in-frame clones, and not every one. That table is the source of V, J and clone size, and D and trimming were worked out from the DNA. The sample gives 65,000 to 85,000 clones, around 87% of which show up once; more than 2.5% is in the top ten. The CDR3 has 18 residues. Germline V CDR1 and CDR2: KGHSH, LQKENI. V was pared by 2 bases and J by 6 bases, with 9 bases of the junction left unmatched. Sequencing used peripheral blood. The V gene is TRBV18, the J gene TRBJ1-6, with TRBD1 matching 11 bases. The source of this sequence is a man aged 45 to 65 with acute or convalescent COVID-19. In nucleotides, the CDR3 is TGTGCCAGCTCACCAGCACGAGGACAGGGGGCCTTTAATTCACCCCTCCACTTT. Protein product: CASSPARGQGAFNSPLHF.